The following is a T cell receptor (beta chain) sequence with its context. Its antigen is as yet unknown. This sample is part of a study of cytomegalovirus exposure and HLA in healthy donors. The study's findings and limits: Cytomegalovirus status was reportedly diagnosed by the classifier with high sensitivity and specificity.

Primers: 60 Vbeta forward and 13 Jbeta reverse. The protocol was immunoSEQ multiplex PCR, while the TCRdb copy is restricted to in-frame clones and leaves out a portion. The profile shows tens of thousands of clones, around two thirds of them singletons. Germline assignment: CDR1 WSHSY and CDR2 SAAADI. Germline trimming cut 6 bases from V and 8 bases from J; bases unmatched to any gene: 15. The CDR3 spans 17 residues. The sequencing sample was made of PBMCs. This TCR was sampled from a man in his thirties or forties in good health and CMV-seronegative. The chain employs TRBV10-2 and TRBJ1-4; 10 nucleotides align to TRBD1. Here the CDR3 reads CASRPKKTGGVWEKLFF. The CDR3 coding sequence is TGCGCCAGCAGACCTAAGAAGACAGGGGGCGTATGGGAAAAACTGTTTTTT.